This T cell receptor beta chain stems from a study of T cell clones after liver transplantation. For the study at large: As an antigen-independent comparator, third-party-reactive TCRbeta sequences came from pre-transplant mixed lymphocyte reactions. Subjects received no induction therapy and standard immunosuppression until randomization at 12-24 months post-transplant.

Trimming removed 5 bases from V and 4 bases from J; junction bases left unmatched: 11. Germline loops: CDR1 SGHRS, CDR2 YFSETQ. The CDR3 has 15 residues. Sequencing was performed with immunoSEQ multiplex PCR; in TCRdb, only in-frame clones are kept and a portion is missing. The data hold more than 100,000 clones, with 80% to 90% observed a single time. V usage is TRBV5-1 and J usage is TRBJ1-1; 7 bases fit TRBD1. This clonotype originated in a human patient who received a liver transplant. Some T cells may be supplied by the graft donor. The sample was CD4+ T cells from blood, taken approximately 43 months after liver transplant. Written as DNA, the CDR3 is TGCGCCAGCAGTCGAAAGGGGGCTACGAGCACTGAAGCTTTCTTT. Residues: CASSRKGATSTEAFF.